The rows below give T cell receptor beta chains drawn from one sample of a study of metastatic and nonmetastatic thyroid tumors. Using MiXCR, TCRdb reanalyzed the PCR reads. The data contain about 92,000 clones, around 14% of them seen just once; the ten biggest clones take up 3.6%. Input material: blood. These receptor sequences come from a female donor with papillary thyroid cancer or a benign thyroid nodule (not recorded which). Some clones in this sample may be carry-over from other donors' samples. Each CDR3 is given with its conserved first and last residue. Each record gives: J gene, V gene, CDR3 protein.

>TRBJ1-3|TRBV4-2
CASSQVGGNTIYF
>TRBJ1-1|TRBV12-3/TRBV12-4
CASSLEGNTEAFF
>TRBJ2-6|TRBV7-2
CASSPARERFWGANVLTF
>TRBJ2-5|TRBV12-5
CASGLSLLGETQYF
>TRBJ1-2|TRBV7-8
CASSLGAQGIGGYTF
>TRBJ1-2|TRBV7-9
CASSLGETFYTF
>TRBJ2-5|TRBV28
CASSPWGETQYF
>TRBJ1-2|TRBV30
CAWSPPGQGAFGYTF
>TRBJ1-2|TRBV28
CASERDRTGYTF
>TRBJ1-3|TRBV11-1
CASSSTPLAGPIEIHTIYF
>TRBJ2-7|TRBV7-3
CASSLGGTDSYEQYF
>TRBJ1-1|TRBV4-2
CASSQVGGNTEAFF
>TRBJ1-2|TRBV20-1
CSARFFQGSFGYTF
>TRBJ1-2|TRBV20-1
CSARDDSTYGYTF
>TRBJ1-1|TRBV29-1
CSVEDEDTEAFF
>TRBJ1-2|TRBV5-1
CASSLGGGRNGYTF
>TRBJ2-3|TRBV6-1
CASSGAGRTSGLASTQYF
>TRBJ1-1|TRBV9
CASSLQGGNMNTEAFF
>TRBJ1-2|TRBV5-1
CASSLVPDGYTF
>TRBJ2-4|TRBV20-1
CSASGAGRGKNIQYF
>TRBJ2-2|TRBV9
CASSVTQCNNTGELFF
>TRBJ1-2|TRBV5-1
CASSFRADYGYTF
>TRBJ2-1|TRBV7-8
CASSYRLAGVYNEQFF
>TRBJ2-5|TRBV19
CASGDYLQETQYF
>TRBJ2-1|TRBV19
CASSKSSGTYNEQFF
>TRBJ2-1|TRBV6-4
CASRLGLNEQFF
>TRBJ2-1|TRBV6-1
CASSPWGGGAHNEQFF
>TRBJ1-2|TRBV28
CASGQHPGGYTF
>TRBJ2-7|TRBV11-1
CASSGTGIPYEQYF
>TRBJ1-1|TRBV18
CASSPLGPPMNTEAFF
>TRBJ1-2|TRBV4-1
CASSQAALGPGSYTF
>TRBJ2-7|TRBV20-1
CSARDLNRGGESYEQYF
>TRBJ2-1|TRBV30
CAWSGQMYNEQFF
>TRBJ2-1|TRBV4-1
CASSQVGVLDEQFF
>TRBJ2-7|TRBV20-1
CSARVVVTYEQYF
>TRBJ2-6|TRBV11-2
CASSTGGPSGANVLTF
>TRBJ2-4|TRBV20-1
CITQQRLLSAKNIQYF
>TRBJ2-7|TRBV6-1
CASRQGNEQYF
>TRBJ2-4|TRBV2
CASWGQGASIQYF
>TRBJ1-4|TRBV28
CASSPGGAKADEKLFF
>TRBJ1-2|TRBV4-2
CASSQDGSRGYTF